The 25 T cell receptor beta chains listed next were all sequenced from one sample in a study of cytomegalovirus exposure and HLA in healthy donors. Researchers ran the PCR with 60 Vbeta and 13 Jbeta primers. Only in-frame clones appear in the TCRdb table, and some are missing; sequencing was by immunoSEQ multiplex PCR. The data hold under 200,000 clones, with approximately 80% observed a single time. Sequencing used PBMCs. The source is a man aged 25-45 years in good health and CMV-seropositive.

The chain is built from TRBV18 and TRBJ2-7; 11 bases fit TRBD1. In germline, CDR1 is KGHSH, CDR2 LQKENI. This CDR3 region has 16 residues. Trimming took 0 bases from V and 4 from J; bases not matched to a gene: 5. CDR3 DNA: TGTGCCAGCTCACCACCCTTCGGACAGGGGGCGTACGAGCAGTACTTC. Translation: CASSPPFGQGAYEQYF.

The chain has TRBV5-6 and TRBJ2-7, with D maybe TRBD2 (5 bases). V gave up 2 bases and J gave up 6 bases, with 9 bases separating them. This CDR3 region has 12 residues. Per the germline V gene, CDR1 is SGHDT and CDR2 is YYEEEE. CDR3 coding DNA: TGTGCCAGCAGCTTTCAGAGGGCCGAGCAGTACTTC. This encodes CASSFQRAEQYF.

The chain links TRBV27 to TRBJ1-6; D possibly corresponds to TRBD1 (6 bases). This CDR3 has 14 amino acids. The V end was cut by 7 bases, the J end by 7 bases, with 14 bases between. CDR1 is MNHEY and CDR2 is SMNVEV in the germline V gene (reference sequence). The CDR3 here is CASKPTTGNSPLHF. The CDR3 bases are TGTGCCAGCAAACCGACCACAGGGAATTCACCCCTCCACTTT.

V gene TRBV5-1 combines with J gene TRBJ1-1, with D unresolved. V was pared by 7 bases and J by 10 bases, with 5 bases between. From germline, CDR1 is SGHRS and CDR2 YFSETQ. This CDR3 has 8 amino acids. The CDR3 DNA reads as TGCGCCAGCCCCGGAGCTTTCTTT. Protein: CASPGAFF.

The V gene is TRBV5-1, the J gene TRBJ1-1; D is uncertain. There are 14 residues in the CDR3. CDR1 is SGHRS, CDR2 YFSETQ, per germline. V shed 0 bases and J shed 1 base, with 7 bases lying between them. For the CDR3, the DNA is TGCGCCAGCAGCTTGGACTTCCAGAACACTGAAGCTTTCTTT. This encodes CASSLDFQNTEAFF.

On this clone: Different DNA sequences within this sample yield the same CDR3. The V gene is TRBV5-1, the J gene TRBJ1-5; 7 bases map to TRBD1. This CDR3 has 14 residues. The germline gives CDR1 SGHRS, CDR2 YFSETQ. J lost 5 bases, V lost 0 bases, and 2 bases had no gene match. The DNA for the CDR3 is TGCGCCAGCAGCTTGGACAGGGGTGATCAGCCCCAGCATTTT. Encoded protein: CASSLDRGDQPQHF.

The gene calls are TRBV6-1 and TRBJ2-7; D remains unclear. The germline V gene has CDR1 MNHNS and CDR2 SASEGT. Trimming took 9 bases from V and 5 from J, leaving 11 bases between them. This CDR3 is built from 11 residues. This CDR3 reads CASGRPNEQYF. CDR3 nucleotide sequence: TGTGCCAGTGGCCGTCCCAACGAGCAGTACTTC.

This clone was picked up a small number of times. The CDR3 DNA reads as TGTGCCTGGAGCTACAGGCCCCTGCTGGGAGGCTACACCTTC. Translation gives CAWSYRPLLGGYTF. The V call is TRBV30, the J call TRBJ1-2; D perhaps matches TRBD1 (5 bases). This CDR3 comprises 14 residues. CDR1 GTSNPN and CDR2 SVGIG come from the germline V gene (reference sequence). V dropped 3 bases and J dropped 8 bases, with 19 bases sitting between them.

The chain uses TRBV6-1 and TRBJ2-5; TRBD1 matches at 8 bases. CDR3 length: 15 amino acids. The germline V gene encodes CDR1 MNHNS and CDR2 SASEGT. V trimming: 5 bases; J trimming: 2 bases; junction bases outside the gene matches: 7. DNA for the CDR3: TGTGCCAGCAGTAGGACAGGGCTGAATCAAGAGACCCAGTACTTC. As protein: CASSRTGLNQETQYF.

The gene calls are TRBV5-1 and TRBJ1-2; D unclear. V gave up 0 bases and J gave up 8 bases, with 14 bases separating them. CDR1 and CDR2 from the germline V gene are SGHRS and YFSETQ. This CDR3 is built from 14 residues. The CDR3 DNA reads TGCGCCAGCAGCTTGGGAATAACTGCCGGGGGCTACACCTTC. It encodes CASSLGITAGGYTF.

The V call is TRBV15, the J call TRBJ2-1, with 7 bases matching TRBD2. The CDR3 has 14 amino acids. Germline V gene sequence: CDR1 LNHNV, CDR2 YYDKDF (reference sequence). The V gene end was trimmed by 7 bases and the J gene end by 7 bases; junction bases not matched to a gene: 10. The CDR3 is CATTQQAGLNEQFF. CDR3 bases: TGTGCCACCACCCAGCAAGCGGGGCTTAATGAGCAGTTCTTC.

There are a few counts of this clone. This CDR3 is CASNPGTGGTEAFF. CDR3 DNA sequence: TGTGCCAGCAACCCCGGGACAGGGGGAACTGAAGCTTTCTTT. The rearrangement links TRBV11-2 to TRBJ1-1; 11 bases map to TRBD1. This CDR3 comprises 14 residues. J gave up 5 bases and V 7 bases, and 6 bases lay outside the gene matches. Per germline, CDR1 SGHAT and CDR2 FQNNGV. Full variable domain (rest looked up from reference TRBV11-2 and TRBJ1-1): EAGVAQSPRYKIIEKRQSVAFWCNPISGHATLYWYQQILGQGPKLLIQFQNNGVVDDSQLPKDRFSAERLKGVDSTLKIQPAKLEDSAVYLCASNPGTGGTEAFFGQGTRLTVV.

This clone was detected once. This rearrangement joins TRBV7-2 to TRBJ1-2; 7 bases agree with TRBD1. Losses at the gene ends were 4 bases for V and 8 bases for J; bases not matched to a gene: 16. The CDR3 runs to 16 residues. CDR1 and CDR2 (germline): SGHTA, FQGNSA. CDR3 sequence: CASSSDSRTGLLGYTF. The CDR3, as DNA: TGTGCCAGCAGCTCAGACAGTCGGACAGGCCTACTGGGCTACACCTTC. Variable domain in full (rest from reference TRBV7-2 and TRBJ1-2): GAGVSQSPSNKVTEKGKDVELRCDPISGHTALYWYRQSLGQGLEFLIYFQGNSAPDKSGLPSDRFSAERTGGSVSTLTIQRTQQEDSAVYLCASSSDSRTGLLGYTFGSGTRLTVV.

V is TRBV6-4 and J is TRBJ2-1; perhaps TRBD2 as D (6 bases). Germline values: CDR1 MRHNA, CDR2 SNTAGT. V lost 5 bases and J lost 8, with 16 bases in between. The length of the CDR3 is 14 residues. The CDR3 DNA sequence: TGTGCCAGCAGTCGCGGGGAAGGGATTCATGAGCAGTTCTTC. Its protein is CASSRGEGIHEQFF.

This sequence joins TRBV4-3 and TRBJ1-4, with 8 bases matching TRBD1. The ends lost 5 bases at V and 5 bases at J; junction bases unmatched: 10. Germline V CDR1 and CDR2: LGHNA, YSLEER. The CDR3 runs to 16 residues. CDR3: CASSKAQDRVNEKLFF. The CDR3 coding sequence is TGCGCCAGCAGCAAGGCCCAGGACAGGGTGAATGAAAAACTGTTTTTT.

The chain recombines TRBV5-4 with TRBJ2-7, with a possible D match to TRBD1 (6 bases). The CDR3 extends over 14 amino acids. The ends were cut back, 0 bases at V and 0 bases at J, with 7 bases in the middle. Germline V lookup: CDR1 SGHNT, CDR2 YYREEE (reference sequence). For the CDR3, the DNA is TGTGCCAGCAGCTTGGGGGGACACTCCTACGAGCAGTACTTC. Its protein product is CASSLGGHSYEQYF.

This chain uses TRBV7-2 with TRBJ2-7; 10 nucleotides agree with TRBD2. The junction had 3 bases not matched to a gene; V was cut back by 1 base and J by 3 bases. This CDR3 region has 15 residues. The germline gives CDR1 SGHTA, CDR2 FQGNSA. The CDR3 DNA is TGTGCCAGCAGCTTAGGACTAGCGGGTAACTACGAGCAGTACTTC. Its protein is CASSLGLAGNYEQYF.

A note on this clone: Other nucleotide sequences from this sample produce the same CDR3. CDR3 region: CAISGGQQETQYF. The CDR3 DNA is TGTGCCATCAGCGGGGGGCAGCAAGAGACCCAGTACTTC. The rearrangement uses TRBV10-3 and TRBJ2-5; possibly TRBD2 for D (7 bases). The CDR3 is 13 residues long. Germline assignment: CDR1 ENHRY and CDR2 SYGVKD. The V end lost 6 bases, the J end lost 2 bases, and 10 bases lay between the germline ends.

The CDR3 DNA reads as TGCGCCAGCAGCCAAGAATCGCTAGGAATAAATTCACCCCTCCACTTT. Residues: CASSQESLGINSPLHF. V and J are TRBV4-1 and TRBJ1-6; D uncertain. Trimming took off 0 bases at V and 7 bases at J, with 13 bases between the two ends. The germline gives CDR1 MGHRA, CDR2 YSYEKL. This CDR3 is built from 16 residues.

The chain is built from TRBV6-1 and TRBJ1-5; tentative D call: TRBD1 (5 bases). Germline V lookup: CDR1 MNHNS, CDR2 SASEGT. The ends were cut back, 0 bases at V and 7 bases at J, with 7 bases in the middle. The CDR3 spans 13 residues. CDR3 coding DNA: TGTGCCAGCAGTGAAGCCCACAGGCAGCCCCAGCATTTT. Translated: CASSEAHRQPQHF.

This sequence joins TRBV5-1 and TRBJ1-4; 7 bases agree with TRBD1. The trim removed 2 bases at V and 2 bases at J, leaving 3 bases unmatched. The CDR3 consists of 15 residues. The V gene's germline CDR1 is SGHRS and CDR2 YFSETQ. The CDR3 loop reads CASSFTGVTNEKLFF. CDR3 in DNA: TGCGCCAGCAGCTTTACAGGGGTCACTAATGAAAAACTGTTTTTT.

The V gene is TRBV10-3, the J gene TRBJ2-5, with TRBD1 identical over 8 bases. Unmatched junction bases numbered 5, after V lost 3 bases and J lost 5 bases. The CDR3 covers 14 residues. Germline V lookup: CDR1 ENHRY, CDR2 SYGVKD. The CDR3 nucleotides are TGTGCCATCAGTGACAGGACAGGGAAGGAGACCCAGTACTTC. It translates to CAISDRTGKETQYF.

The V and J genes are TRBV19 and TRBJ2-1, with unresolved D. CDR3 length equals 14 residues. Germline V CDR1 and CDR2: LNHDA, SQIVND (reference sequence). Deletions cut 4 bases from V and 6 bases from J, with 13 bases between. Here the CDR3 reads CASSSSLTRNEQFF. The CDR3 DNA follows: TGTGCCAGTAGTAGCTCCTTGACTCGCAATGAGCAGTTCTTC.

This rearrangement joins TRBV11-2 to TRBJ1-1; weak D call: TRBD1 (5 bases). CDR3 size: 13 residues. Germline loops: CDR1 SGHAT, CDR2 FQNNGV. V lost 5 bases, J lost 0 bases, and 7 bases lay in between. This chain's CDR3 is CASSRDLNTEAFF. In DNA, the CDR3 is TGTGCCAGCAGCCGGGACTTGAACACTGAAGCTTTCTTT.

The J gene is TRBJ2-5, the V gene TRBV2, with 7 bases fitting TRBD1. The germline V gene encodes CDR1 SNHLY and CDR2 FYNNEI. The CDR3 is 14 amino acids. The ends lost 3 bases at V and 4 bases at J; junction bases unmatched: 5. The CDR3 region has the DNA TGTGCCAGCAGTGATATCGCAGGGGGAGAGACCCAGTACTTC. Translating it yields CASSDIAGGETQYF.